In this sample, the clone carrying this TCR beta chain turned up a few times. Its antigen remains unknown. This sample was taken from a study of esophageal squamous cell carcinoma under preoperative chemotherapy. Whole-study findings and limits: Tumor-infiltrating lymphocytes showed no significant post-chemotherapy TCR diversity increase, unlike peripheral T cells. Paclitaxel-nedaplatin therapy caused immediate, substantial clonotype frequency changes.

Stated time point: before preoperative PTX-NDP chemotherapy. Germline CDR1 and CDR2: SGHVS and FQNEAQ. V lost 5 bases and J 0 bases, leaving 20 bases between the germline ends. This CDR3 contains 17 residues. TCRdb reanalysed the PCR reads using MiXCR and keeps one entry per CDR3 protein. Of about 16,000 distinct CDR3 sequences listed, under 55% were seen once; the top ten hold more than 25%. The TCR sequence derives from a human donor with esophageal squamous cell carcinoma. The donor label of this sample is uncertain. Sample collection was performed from a patient given preoperative chemotherapy. The rearrangement joins TRBV7-8 to TRBJ2-7; D uncertain. In DNA form, the CDR3 reads TGTGCCAGCAGCCCGCAGGCTGCCAGCGCCAGCTCCTACGAGCAGTACTTC. Translation gives CASSPQAASASSYEQYF.